Shown below are 4 T cell receptor beta chains from a single sample sequenced in a study of T cells after somatic rescue of genetic block. This table comes from immunoSEQ multiplex PCR, and its TCRdb copy is limited to in-frame clones, with some not included. The table shows 11,000 to 15,000 clones, with around 71% occurring only once. The sequenced sample consisted of peripheral blood mononuclear cells (PBMCs). The receptors were sampled from a boy younger than 18.

Only a few counts were recorded for this clone. The chain uses TRBV14 and TRBJ1-1; TRBD1 might be the D (5 bases). The CDR3 is made up of 14 amino acids. From germline, CDR1 is SGHDN and CDR2 FVKESK. V dropped 1 base and J dropped 4 bases, with 10 bases sitting between them. DNA for the CDR3: TGTGCCAGCAGCCAAGTTGTAGGGACCACTGAAGCTTTCTTT. Translating it yields CASSQVVGTTEAFF.

In its sample, this clone was seen a few times. The V gene is TRBV11-2, the J gene TRBJ2-2; D is perhaps TRBD1 (6 bases). Per germline, CDR1 SGHAT and CDR2 FQNNGV. The CDR3 contains 17 residues. Trimming cost V 0 bases and J 3 bases, with 14 bases left between them. The CDR3 sequence: CASSLDLGTFHTGELFF. CDR3 nucleotides: TGTGCCAGCAGCTTAGATCTCGGGACATTTCACACCGGGGAGCTGTTTTTT.

This clone appeared a few times. V gene TRBV6-5 combines with J gene TRBJ1-1; no clear D gene. The ends were cut back, 7 bases at V and 0 bases at J, with 9 bases in the middle. In germline, CDR1 is MNHEY, CDR2 SVGAGI. This CDR3 spans 13 amino acids. The CDR3 loop is CASTDGMNTEAFF. CDR3 bases: TGTGCCAGCACGGACGGGATGAACACTGAAGCTTTCTTT.

This clone has a handful of counts. The junction departs from germline at one end; a sequencing error may be responsible. The genes are TRBV5-4 and TRBJ2-1; a weak D match, TRBD1 (6 bases). The germline CDR1 and CDR2 sequences are SGHNT and YYREEE (reference sequence). The CDR3 loop spans 12 amino acids. CDR3 loop: CASKQGSNEQFF. CDR3 coding DNA: TGTGCGAGCAAACAGGGTTCCAATGAGCAGTTCTTC.